This T cell receptor (beta chain) was profiled in a study of cytomegalovirus exposure and HLA in healthy donors. The germline gives CDR1 SGHVS, CDR2 FQNEAQ. The CDR3 runs 12 residues. Trimming pared 3 bases from V and 7 bases from J, leaving 10 bases between. 13 Jbeta primers and 60 Vbeta primers were used for the PCR. Sequenced by immunoSEQ multiplex PCR; TCRdb stores in-frame clones only, minus some. The sample yields some 130,000 clones, approximately 79% seen once. The clonotype was recovered from a man in his forties in good health and CMV-seropositive. Sequences were obtained from PBMCs. The chain carries TRBV7-8 and TRBJ2-7, with a possible D match to TRBD1 (5 bases). DNA for the CDR3: TGTGCCAGCAGCTTGGTGGGGCAGGAGCAGTACTTC. Translation gives CASSLVGQEQYF.